The rows below give T cell receptor beta chains drawn from one sample of a study of CD8 T cells in ankylosing spondylitis. TCRdb fed the 5' RACE reads into MiXCR, producing one record per CDR3 protein. The table has tens of thousands of distinct CDR3 sequences, around 27% seen once. Sequencing used blood, either unsorted or a sorted T cell fraction (not recorded which). These receptors originate from a male donor with ankylosing spondylitis or in good health (not recorded which). The CDR3 runs from the conserved cysteine through the conserved F or W. Fields, in order: D gene, clone size, J gene, V gene, CDR3 DNA, CDR3 protein. The D gene is left open where the match is weak. The size entry is marked missing in some rows and otherwise reads once, few, many or a size class.

D: TRBD2
size: NA
J: TRBJ2-3
V: TRBV9
DNA: TGTGCCAGCAGCCTCACTAGCGGGAGGACTGCTGGAGATACGCAGTATTTT
CDR3: CASSLTSGRTAGDTQYF

D: TRBD1
size: NA
J: TRBJ2-3
V: TRBV4-2
DNA: TGTGCCAGCAGCGCATCCGGGACAGGGGTTTGGAATACGCAGTATTTT
CDR3: CASSASGTGVWNTQYF

D: NA
size: NA
J: TRBJ2-3
V: TRBV18
DNA: TGTGCCAGCTCACCACCGGGACGGCTCACAGATACGCAGTATTTT
CDR3: CASSPPGRLTDTQYF

D: NA
size: few
J: TRBJ1-3
V: TRBV7-9
DNA: TGTGCCAGCAGCCCTAGAAACACCATATATTTT
CDR3: CASSPRNTIYF

D: TRBD1
size: NA
J: TRBJ2-1
V: TRBV20-1
DNA: TGCAGTGCTAGCGAGGCCGGGACAGGGGTGAATGAGCAGTTCTTC
CDR3: CSASEAGTGVNEQFF

D: TRBD1
size: few
J: TRBJ2-7
V: TRBV5-1
DNA: TGCGCCAGCAGCTTGGTTGGGACAGGCGAGCAGTACTTC
CDR3: CASSLVGTGEQYF

D: NA
size: NA
J: TRBJ1-2
V: TRBV25-1
DNA: TGTGCCAGCAGTGAATTTGACTATGGCTACACCTTC
CDR3: CASSEFDYGYTF

D: TRBD2
size: few
J: TRBJ2-5
V: TRBV29-1
DNA: TGCAGCGTTGGGGCGGGAGTCAGAGTACAGGAGACCCAGTACTTC
CDR3: CSVGAGVRVQETQYF

D: NA
size: few
J: TRBJ2-5
V: TRBV7-6
DNA: TGTGCCAGCAGCTCAGGGATGGGGCCAGAGACCCAGTACTTC
CDR3: CASSSGMGPETQYF

D: NA
size: few
J: TRBJ2-1
V: TRBV12-3/TRBV12-4
DNA: TGTGCCAGCAGAACCTCGGGAAACAATGAGCAGTTCTTC
CDR3: CASRTSGNNEQFF

D: TRBD1
size: few
J: TRBJ1-5
V: TRBV12-3/TRBV12-4
DNA: TGTGCCAGCAGTTTACGACAGGGGGGTGATCAGCCCCAGCATTTT
CDR3: CASSLRQGGDQPQHF

D: TRBD1
size: NA
J: TRBJ2-2
V: TRBV20-1
DNA: TGCAGTGCGAAGACGCCACTAGGAGAGACAGGGGGTGAGCTGTTTTTT
CDR3: CSAKTPLGETGGELFF

D: TRBD1
size: NA
J: TRBJ1-6
V: TRBV20-1
DNA: TGCAGTGCCCGCATCCCGACAGGGGAGAATTCACCCCTCCACTTT
CDR3: CSARIPTGENSPLHF

D: NA
size: NA
J: TRBJ2-5
V: TRBV12-3/TRBV12-4
DNA: TGTGCCAGCATAGGGTCCTGGTCGCGGGGAGAGACCCAGTACTTC
CDR3: CASIGSWSRGETQYF

D: TRBD1
size: few
J: TRBJ1-5
V: TRBV7-8
DNA: TGTGCCAGCAGCTCACTCCCGACAGGGGAACAGCCCCAGCATTTT
CDR3: CASSSLPTGEQPQHF

D: NA
size: NA
J: TRBJ2-7
V: TRBV10-3
DNA: TGTGCCATCAGTGTGGTCGGGCGTGCTCACGAGCAGTACTTC
CDR3: CAISVVGRAHEQYF

D: TRBD1
size: few
J: TRBJ2-1
V: TRBV27
DNA: TGTGCCAGCAGCTTCCGGGACAGGATTAACAATGAGCAGTTCTTC
CDR3: CASSFRDRINNEQFF

D: TRBD1
size: few
J: TRBJ2-2
V: TRBV12-3/TRBV12-4
DNA: TGTGCCAGCAGTTCAAAGGGGGCGATCGGGGAGCTGTTTTTT
CDR3: CASSSKGAIGELFF

D: NA
size: NA
J: TRBJ2-5
V: TRBV5-1
DNA: TGCGCCAGCAGCTTGGTGCAGGGCGAAGAGACCCAGTACTTC
CDR3: CASSLVQGEETQYF

D: NA
size: few
J: TRBJ1-2
V: TRBV7-9
DNA: TGTGCCAGCAGCTTAGGACCGGGAAGCAACTATGGCTACACCTTC
CDR3: CASSLGPGSNYGYTF

D: NA
size: few
J: TRBJ2-7
V: TRBV6-5
DNA: TGTGCCAGCAGTTACACGTCCCCCCCCGCCTACGAGCAGTACTTC
CDR3: CASSYTSPPAYEQYF

D: NA
size: few
J: TRBJ1-2
V: TRBV7-2
DNA: TGTGCCAGCAGCGTGGACAGAGGCTATGGCTACACCTTC
CDR3: CASSVDRGYGYTF

D: TRBD1
size: NA
J: TRBJ1-1
V: TRBV5-1
DNA: TGCGCCAGCAGCCCTTGGGGGGACCAGGGGGGTCCCAACACTGAAGCTTTCTTT
CDR3: CASSPWGDQGGPNTEAFF

D: TRBD1
size: few
J: TRBJ2-3
V: TRBV15
DNA: TGTGCCACCAGCAGGGACAGGGCAAGCACAGATACGCAGTATTTT
CDR3: CATSRDRASTDTQYF

D: NA
size: NA
J: TRBJ2-5
V: TRBV7-9
DNA: TGTGCCAGCAGCTTAAACAGCAAAGAGACCCAGTACTTC
CDR3: CASSLNSKETQYF

D: NA
size: NA
J: TRBJ1-2
V: TRBV10-3
DNA: TGTGCCATCAGTGACAGTCCGGGGGTTGGCTACACCTTC
CDR3: CAISDSPGVGYTF

D: NA
size: few
J: TRBJ1-2
V: TRBV20-1
DNA: TGCAGTGTATTCGGGGATATTACTACCTATGGCTACACCTTC
CDR3: CSVFGDITTYGYTF

D: TRBD1
size: NA
J: TRBJ2-2
V: TRBV7-2
DNA: TGTGCCAGCAGCGAGGACAGGGGGTACACCGGGGAGCTGTTTTTT
CDR3: CASSEDRGYTGELFF

D: TRBD2
size: NA
J: TRBJ2-3
V: TRBV5-1
DNA: TGCGCCAGCAGCCCGGAGAGGGGACTAGCGGGGGGATCAGATACGCAGTATTTT
CDR3: CASSPERGLAGGSDTQYF

D: NA
size: NA
J: TRBJ1-2
V: TRBV28
DNA: TGTGCCAGCAGACCCAGGGGCCATGGTGGCTACACCTTC
CDR3: CASRPRGHGGYTF

D: NA
size: few
J: TRBJ2-2
V: TRBV5-1
DNA: TGCGCCAGCAGCTTGGGGCAGGTCGGCACCGGGGAGCTGTTTTTT
CDR3: CASSLGQVGTGELFF

D: NA
size: few
J: TRBJ2-3
V: TRBV5-1
DNA: TGCGCCAGCTCGGGGGGCTTAGATACGCAGTATTTT
CDR3: CASSGGLDTQYF

D: TRBD1
size: NA
J: TRBJ2-7
V: TRBV10-3
DNA: TGTGCCATCAGTGAGAGGGACAGGGGTGGAGAGCAGTACTTC
CDR3: CAISERDRGGEQYF

D: TRBD2
size: NA
J: TRBJ2-1
V: TRBV11-2
DNA: TGTGCCAGCAGCCGCACTAGCGGGATTCCCTACAATGAGCAGTTCTTC
CDR3: CASSRTSGIPYNEQFF

D: NA
size: NA
J: TRBJ1-1
V: TRBV3-1
DNA: TGTGCCAGCAGCTTAACTCTTCGGGGCACTGAAGCTTTCTTT
CDR3: CASSLTLRGTEAFF

D: TRBD2
size: many
J: TRBJ2-1
V: TRBV20-1
DNA: TGCAGTGCTGTTAAACTCGGGACCTCGGTCGCGGGAGGGTACAATGAGCAGTTCTTC
CDR3: CSAVKLGTSVAGGYNEQFF

D: NA
size: NA
J: TRBJ2-3
V: TRBV5-6
DNA: TGTGCCAGCAGCTGGGACACAGATACGCAGTATTTT
CDR3: CASSWDTDTQYF